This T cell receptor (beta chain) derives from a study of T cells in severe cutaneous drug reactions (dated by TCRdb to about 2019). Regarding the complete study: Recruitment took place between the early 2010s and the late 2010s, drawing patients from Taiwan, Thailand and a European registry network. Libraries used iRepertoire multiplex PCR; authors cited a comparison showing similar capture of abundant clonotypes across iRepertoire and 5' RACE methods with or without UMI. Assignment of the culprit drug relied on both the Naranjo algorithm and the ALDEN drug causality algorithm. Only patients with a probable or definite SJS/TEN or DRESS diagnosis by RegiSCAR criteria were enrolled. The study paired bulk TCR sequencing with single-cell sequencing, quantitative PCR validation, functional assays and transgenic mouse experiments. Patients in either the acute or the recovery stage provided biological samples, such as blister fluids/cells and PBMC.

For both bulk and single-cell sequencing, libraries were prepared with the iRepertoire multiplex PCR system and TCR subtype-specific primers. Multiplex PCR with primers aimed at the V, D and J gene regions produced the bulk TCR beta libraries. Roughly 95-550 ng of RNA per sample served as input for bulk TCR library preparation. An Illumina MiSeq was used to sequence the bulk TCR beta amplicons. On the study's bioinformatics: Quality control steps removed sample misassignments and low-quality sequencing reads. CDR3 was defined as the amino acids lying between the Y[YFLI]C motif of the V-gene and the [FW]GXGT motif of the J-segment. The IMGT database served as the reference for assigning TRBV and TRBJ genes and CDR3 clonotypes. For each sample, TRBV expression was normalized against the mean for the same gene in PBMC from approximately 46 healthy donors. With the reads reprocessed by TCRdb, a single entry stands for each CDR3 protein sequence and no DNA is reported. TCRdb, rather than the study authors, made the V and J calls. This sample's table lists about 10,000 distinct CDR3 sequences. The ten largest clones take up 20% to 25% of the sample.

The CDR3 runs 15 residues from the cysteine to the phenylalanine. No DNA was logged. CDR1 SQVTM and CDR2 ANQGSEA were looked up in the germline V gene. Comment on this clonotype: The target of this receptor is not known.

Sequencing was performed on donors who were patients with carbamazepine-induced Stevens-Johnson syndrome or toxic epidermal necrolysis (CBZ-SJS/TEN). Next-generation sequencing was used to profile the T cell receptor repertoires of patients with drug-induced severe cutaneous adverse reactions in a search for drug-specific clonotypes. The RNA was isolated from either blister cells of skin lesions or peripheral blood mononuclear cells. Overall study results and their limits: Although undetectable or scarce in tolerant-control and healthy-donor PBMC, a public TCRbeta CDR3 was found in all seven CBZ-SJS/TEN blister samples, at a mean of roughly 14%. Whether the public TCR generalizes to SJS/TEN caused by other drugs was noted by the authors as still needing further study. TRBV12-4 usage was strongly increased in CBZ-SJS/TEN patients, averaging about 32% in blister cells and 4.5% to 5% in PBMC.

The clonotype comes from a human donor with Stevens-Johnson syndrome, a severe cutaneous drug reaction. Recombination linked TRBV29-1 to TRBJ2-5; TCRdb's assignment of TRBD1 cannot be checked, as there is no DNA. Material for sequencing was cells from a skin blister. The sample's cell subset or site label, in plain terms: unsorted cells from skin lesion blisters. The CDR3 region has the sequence CSAGTGQNHQETQYF.